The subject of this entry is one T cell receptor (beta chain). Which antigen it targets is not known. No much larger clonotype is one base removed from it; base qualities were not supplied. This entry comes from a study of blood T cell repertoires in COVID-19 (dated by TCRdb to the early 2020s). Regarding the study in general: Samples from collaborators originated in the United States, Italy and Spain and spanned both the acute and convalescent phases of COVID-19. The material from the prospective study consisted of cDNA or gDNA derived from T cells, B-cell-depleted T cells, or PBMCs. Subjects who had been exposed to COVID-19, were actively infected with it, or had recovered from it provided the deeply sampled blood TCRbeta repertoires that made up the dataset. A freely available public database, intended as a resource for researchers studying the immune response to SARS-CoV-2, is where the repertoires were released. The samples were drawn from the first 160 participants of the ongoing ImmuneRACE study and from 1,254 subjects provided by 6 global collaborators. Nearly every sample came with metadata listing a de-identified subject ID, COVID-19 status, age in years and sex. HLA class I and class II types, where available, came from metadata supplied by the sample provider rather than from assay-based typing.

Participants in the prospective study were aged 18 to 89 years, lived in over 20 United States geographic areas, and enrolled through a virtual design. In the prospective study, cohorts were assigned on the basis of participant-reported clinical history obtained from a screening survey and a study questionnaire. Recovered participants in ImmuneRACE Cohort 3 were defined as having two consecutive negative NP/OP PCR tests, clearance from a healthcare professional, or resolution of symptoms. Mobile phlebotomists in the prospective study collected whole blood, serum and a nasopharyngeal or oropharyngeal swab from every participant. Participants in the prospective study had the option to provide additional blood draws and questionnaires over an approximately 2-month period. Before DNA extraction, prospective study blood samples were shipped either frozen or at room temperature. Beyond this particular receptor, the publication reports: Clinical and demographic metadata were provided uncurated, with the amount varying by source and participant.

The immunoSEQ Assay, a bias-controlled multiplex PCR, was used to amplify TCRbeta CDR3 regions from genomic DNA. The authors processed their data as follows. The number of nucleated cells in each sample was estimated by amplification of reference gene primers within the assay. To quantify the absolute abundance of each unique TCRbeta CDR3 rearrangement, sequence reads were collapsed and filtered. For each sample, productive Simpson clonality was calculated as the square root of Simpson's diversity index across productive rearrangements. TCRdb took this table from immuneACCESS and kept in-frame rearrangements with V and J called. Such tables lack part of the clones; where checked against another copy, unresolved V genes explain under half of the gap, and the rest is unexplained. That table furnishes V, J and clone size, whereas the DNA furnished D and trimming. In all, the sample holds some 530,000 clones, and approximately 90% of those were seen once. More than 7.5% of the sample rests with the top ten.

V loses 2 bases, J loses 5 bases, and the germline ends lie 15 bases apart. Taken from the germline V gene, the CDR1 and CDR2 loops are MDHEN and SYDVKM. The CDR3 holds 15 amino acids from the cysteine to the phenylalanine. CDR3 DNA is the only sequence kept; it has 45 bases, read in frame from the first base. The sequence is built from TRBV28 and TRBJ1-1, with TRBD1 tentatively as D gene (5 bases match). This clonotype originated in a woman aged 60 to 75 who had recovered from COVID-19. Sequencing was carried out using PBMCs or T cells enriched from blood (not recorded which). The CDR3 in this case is CASSLNRGSGTEAFF. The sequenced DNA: TGTGCCAGCAGTTTAAATCGGGGGAGTGGTACTGAAGCTTTCTTT. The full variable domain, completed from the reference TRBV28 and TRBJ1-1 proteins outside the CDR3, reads DVKVTQSSRYLVKRTGEKVFLECVQDMDHENMFWYRQDPGLGLRLIYFSYDVKMKEKGDIPEGYSVSREKKERFSLILESASTNQTSMYLCASSLNRGSGTEAFFGQGTRLTVV.